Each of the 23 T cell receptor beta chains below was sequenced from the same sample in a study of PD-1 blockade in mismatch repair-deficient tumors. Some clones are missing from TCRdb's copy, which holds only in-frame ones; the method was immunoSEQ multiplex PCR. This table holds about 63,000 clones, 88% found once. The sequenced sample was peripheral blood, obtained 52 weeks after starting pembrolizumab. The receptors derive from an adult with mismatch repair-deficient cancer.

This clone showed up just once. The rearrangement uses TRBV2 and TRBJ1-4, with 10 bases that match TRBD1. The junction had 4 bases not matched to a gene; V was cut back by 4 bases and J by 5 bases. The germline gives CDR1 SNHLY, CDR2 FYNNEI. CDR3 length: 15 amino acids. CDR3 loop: CASSVWTGGNEKLFF. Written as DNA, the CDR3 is TGTGCCAGCAGTGTATGGACAGGGGGGAATGAAAAACTGTTTTTT.

The CDR3 nucleotides read TGTGCCAGCAGCTTAGGGACAGATAGCGGGAGCGAGCAGTACTTC. Its protein product is CASSLGTDSGSEQYF. The gene calls are TRBV7-2 and TRBJ2-7; 9 bases map to TRBD2. The junction had 7 bases not matched to a gene; V was cut back by 1 base and J by 6 bases. Germline values: CDR1 SGHTA, CDR2 FQGNSA. CDR3 length: 15 amino acids.

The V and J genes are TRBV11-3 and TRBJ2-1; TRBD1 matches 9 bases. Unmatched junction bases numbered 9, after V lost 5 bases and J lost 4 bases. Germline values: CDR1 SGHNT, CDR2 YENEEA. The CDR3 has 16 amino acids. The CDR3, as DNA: TGTGCCAGCAGCCCCCCCGGGACAGGGATATACAATGAGCAGTTCTTC. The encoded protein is CASSPPGTGIYNEQFF.

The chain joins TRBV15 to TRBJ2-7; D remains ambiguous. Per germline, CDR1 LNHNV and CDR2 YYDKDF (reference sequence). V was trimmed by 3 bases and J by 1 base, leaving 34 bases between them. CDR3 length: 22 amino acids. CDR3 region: CATSSTHSPPRRKWGTSYEQYF. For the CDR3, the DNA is TGTGCCACCAGCAGTACACATTCTCCCCCCAGAAGAAAATGGGGAACATCCTACGAGCAGTACTTC.

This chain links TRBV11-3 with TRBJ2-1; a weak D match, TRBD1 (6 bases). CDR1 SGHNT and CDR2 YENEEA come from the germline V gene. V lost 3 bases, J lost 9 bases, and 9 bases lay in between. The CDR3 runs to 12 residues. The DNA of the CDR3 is TGTGCCAGCAGCTTGGGACACCTTGAGCAGTTCTTC. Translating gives CASSLGHLEQFF.

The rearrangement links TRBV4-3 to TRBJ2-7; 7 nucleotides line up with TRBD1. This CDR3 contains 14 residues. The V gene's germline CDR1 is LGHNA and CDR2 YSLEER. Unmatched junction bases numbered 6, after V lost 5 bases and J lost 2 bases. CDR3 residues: CASSSDRPTYEQYF. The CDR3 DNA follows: TGCGCCAGCAGCTCGGACAGGCCTACCTACGAGCAGTACTTC.

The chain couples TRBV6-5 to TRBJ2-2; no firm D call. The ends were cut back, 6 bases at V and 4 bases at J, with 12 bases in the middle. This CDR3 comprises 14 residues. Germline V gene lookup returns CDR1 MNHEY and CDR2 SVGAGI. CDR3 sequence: CASSWDMGTGELFF. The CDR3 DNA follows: TGTGCCAGCAGCTGGGATATGGGCACCGGGGAGCTGTTTTTT.

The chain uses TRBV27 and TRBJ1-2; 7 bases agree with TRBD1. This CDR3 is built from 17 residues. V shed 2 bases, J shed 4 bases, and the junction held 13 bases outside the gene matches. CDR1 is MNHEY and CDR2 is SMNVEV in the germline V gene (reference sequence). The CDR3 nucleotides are TGTGCCAGCAGTTTAAGTTCTCGGACAGGCGCCTCCTATGGCTACACCTTC. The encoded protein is CASSLSSRTGASYGYTF.

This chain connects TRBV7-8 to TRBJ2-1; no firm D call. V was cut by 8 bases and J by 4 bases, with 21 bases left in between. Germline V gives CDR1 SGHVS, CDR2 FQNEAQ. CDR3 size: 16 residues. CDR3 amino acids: CASRSPKTSKYNEQFF. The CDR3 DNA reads TGTGCCAGCCGGAGTCCTAAGACTTCGAAATACAATGAGCAGTTCTTC.

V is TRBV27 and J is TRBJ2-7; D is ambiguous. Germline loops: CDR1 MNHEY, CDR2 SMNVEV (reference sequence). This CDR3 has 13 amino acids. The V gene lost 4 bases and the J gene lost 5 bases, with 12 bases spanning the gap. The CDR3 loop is CASSWSVAHEQYF. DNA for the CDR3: TGTGCCAGCAGTTGGTCCGTGGCTCACGAGCAGTACTTC.

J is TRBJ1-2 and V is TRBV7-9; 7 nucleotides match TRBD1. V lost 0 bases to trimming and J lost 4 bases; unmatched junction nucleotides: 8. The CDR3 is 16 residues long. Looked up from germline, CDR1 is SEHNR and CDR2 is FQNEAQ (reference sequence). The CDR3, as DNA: TGTGCCAGCAGCTTAGCCCGCAAACAGGGGATCTATGGCTACACCTTC. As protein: CASSLARKQGIYGYTF.

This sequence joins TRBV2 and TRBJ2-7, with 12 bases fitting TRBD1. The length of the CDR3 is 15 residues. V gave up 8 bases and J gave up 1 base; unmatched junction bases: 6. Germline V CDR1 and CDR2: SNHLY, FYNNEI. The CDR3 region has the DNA TGTGCCAGCGGGACAGGGGGCGGTGTGTCCTACGAGCAGTACTTC. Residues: CASGTGGGVSYEQYF.

The CDR3 nucleotides are TGCGCCAGCAGCCATGGCGGGAGGAGTACAGATACGCAGTATTTT. Protein product: CASSHGGRSTDTQYF. The V gene is TRBV4-3, the J gene TRBJ2-3, with 8 bases fitting TRBD2. The CDR3 totals 15 residues. The V and J ends lost 3 bases and 3 bases, in that order; junction bases with no gene match: 5. Germline lookup yields CDR1 LGHNA and CDR2 YSLEER.

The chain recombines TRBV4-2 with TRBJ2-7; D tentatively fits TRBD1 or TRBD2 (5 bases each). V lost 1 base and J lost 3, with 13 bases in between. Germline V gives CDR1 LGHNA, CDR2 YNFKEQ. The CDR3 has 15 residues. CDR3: CASSQGLGVDYEQYF. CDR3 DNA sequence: TGTGCCAGCAGCCAAGGCCTGGGGGTCGACTACGAGCAGTACTTC.

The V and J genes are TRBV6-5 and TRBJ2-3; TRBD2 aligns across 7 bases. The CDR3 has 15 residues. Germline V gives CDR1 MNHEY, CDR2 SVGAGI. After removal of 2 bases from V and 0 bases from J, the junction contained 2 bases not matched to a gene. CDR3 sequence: CASSYGTTSTDTQYF. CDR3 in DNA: TGTGCCAGCAGTTACGGGACTACTAGCACAGATACGCAGTATTTT.

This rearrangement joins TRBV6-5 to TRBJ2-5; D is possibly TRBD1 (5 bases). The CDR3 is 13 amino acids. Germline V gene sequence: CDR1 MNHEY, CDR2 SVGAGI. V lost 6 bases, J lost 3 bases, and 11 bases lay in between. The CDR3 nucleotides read TGTGCCAGCAGAAGGGGCTGGGAAGAGACCCAGTACTTC. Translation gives CASRRGWEETQYF.

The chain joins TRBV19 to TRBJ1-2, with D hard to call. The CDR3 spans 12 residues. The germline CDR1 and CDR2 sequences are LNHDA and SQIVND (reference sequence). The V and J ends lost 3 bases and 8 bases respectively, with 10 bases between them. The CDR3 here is CASSIGRVGYTF. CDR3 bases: TGTGCCAGTAGTATCGGCCGGGTGGGCTACACCTTC.

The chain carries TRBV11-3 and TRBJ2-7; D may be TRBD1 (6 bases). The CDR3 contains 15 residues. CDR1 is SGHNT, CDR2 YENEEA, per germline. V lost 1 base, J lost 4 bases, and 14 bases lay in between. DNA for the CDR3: TGTGCCAGCAGCTTAGGGGCAGGGGTCCCGTACGAGCAGTACTTC. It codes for CASSLGAGVPYEQYF.

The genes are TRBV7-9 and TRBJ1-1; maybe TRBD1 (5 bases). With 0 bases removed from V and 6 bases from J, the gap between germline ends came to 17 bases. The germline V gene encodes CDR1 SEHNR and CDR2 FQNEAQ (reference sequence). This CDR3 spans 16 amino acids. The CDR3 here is CASSLARRGGFSEAFF. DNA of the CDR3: TGTGCCAGCAGCTTAGCGCGAAGGGGAGGCTTCTCTGAAGCTTTCTTT.

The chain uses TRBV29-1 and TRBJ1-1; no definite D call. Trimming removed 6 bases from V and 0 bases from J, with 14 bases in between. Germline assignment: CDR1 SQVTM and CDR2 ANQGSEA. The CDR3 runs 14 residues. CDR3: CSVHRSNMNTEAFF. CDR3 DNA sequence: TGCAGCGTCCACCGTTCTAACATGAACACTGAAGCTTTCTTT.

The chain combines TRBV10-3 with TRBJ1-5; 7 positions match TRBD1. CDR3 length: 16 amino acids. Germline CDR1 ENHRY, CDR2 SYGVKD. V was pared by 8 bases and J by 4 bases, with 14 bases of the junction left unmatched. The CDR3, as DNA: TGTGCCATCGCAAATGAGGAGGGGGCAGGTAATCAGCCCCAGCATTTT. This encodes CAIANEEGAGNQPQHF.

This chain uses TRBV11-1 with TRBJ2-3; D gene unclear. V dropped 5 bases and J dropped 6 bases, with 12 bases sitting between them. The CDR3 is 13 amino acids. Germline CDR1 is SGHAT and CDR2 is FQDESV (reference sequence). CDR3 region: CASSPDRSDTQYF. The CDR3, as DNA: TGTGCCAGCAGCCCAGACCGAAGCGATACGCAGTATTTT.

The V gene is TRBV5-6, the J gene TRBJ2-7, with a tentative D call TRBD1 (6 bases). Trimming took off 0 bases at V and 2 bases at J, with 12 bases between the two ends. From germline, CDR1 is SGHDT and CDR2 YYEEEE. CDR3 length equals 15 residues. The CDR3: CASSLGQALTYEQYF. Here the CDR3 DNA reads TGTGCCAGCAGCTTGGGACAGGCCCTAACCTACGAGCAGTACTTC.